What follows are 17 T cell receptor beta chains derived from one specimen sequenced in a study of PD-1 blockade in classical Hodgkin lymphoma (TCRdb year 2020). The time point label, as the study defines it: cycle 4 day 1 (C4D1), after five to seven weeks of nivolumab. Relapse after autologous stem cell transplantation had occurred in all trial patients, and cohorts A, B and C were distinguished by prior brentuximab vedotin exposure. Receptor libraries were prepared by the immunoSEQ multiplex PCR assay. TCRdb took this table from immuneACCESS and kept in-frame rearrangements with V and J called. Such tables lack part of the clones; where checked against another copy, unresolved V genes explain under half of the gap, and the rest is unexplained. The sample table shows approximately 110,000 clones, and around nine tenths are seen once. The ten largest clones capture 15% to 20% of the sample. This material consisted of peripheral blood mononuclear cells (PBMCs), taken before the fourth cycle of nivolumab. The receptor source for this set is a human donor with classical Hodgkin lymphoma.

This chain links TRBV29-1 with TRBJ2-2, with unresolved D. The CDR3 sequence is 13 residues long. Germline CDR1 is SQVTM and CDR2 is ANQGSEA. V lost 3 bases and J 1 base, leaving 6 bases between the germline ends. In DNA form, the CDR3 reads TGCAGCGTTGAGGGTGGGAACACCGGGGAGCTGTTTTTT. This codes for CSVEGGNTGELFF.

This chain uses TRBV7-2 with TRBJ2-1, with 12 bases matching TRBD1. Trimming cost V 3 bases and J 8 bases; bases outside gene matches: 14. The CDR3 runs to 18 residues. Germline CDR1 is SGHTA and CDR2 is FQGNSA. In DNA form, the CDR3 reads TGTGCCAGCAGCTTTCCGGGACAGGGGGCGAAATTCAACGATGAGCAGTTCTTC. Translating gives CASSFPGQGAKFNDEQFF.

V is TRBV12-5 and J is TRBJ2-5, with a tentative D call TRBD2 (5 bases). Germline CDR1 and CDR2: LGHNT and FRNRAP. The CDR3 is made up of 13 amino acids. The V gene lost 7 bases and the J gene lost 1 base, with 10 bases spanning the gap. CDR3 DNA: TGTGCTAGTGCGGGGTCCCGCCAAGAGACCCAGTACTTC. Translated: CASAGSRQETQYF.

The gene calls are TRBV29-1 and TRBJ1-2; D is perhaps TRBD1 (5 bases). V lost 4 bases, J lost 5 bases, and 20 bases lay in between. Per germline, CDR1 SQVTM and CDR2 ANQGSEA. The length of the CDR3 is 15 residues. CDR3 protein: CSVVKSPQRGYGYTF. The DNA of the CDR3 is TGCAGCGTTGTTAAGTCACCCCAACGGGGGTATGGCTACACCTTC.

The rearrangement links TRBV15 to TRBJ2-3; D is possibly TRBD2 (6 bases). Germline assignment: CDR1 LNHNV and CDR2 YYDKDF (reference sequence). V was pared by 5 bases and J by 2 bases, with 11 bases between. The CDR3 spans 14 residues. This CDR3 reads CATSSRGYTDTQYF. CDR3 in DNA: TGTGCCACCAGCTCCCGGGGGTACACAGATACGCAGTATTTT.

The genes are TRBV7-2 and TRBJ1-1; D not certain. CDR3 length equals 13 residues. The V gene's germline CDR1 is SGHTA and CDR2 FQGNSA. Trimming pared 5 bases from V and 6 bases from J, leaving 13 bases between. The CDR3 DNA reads TGTGCCAGCAGCACTTACAAGGAAGCTGAAGCTTTCTTT. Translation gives CASSTYKEAEAFF.

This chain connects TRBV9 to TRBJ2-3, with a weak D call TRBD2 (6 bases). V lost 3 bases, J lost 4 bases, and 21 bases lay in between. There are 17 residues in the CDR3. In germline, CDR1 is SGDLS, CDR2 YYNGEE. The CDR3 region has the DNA TGTGCCAGCAGCGGATGGGGTAGCGGCCCGGCCGCAGATACGCAGTATTTT. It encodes CASSGWGSGPAADTQYF.

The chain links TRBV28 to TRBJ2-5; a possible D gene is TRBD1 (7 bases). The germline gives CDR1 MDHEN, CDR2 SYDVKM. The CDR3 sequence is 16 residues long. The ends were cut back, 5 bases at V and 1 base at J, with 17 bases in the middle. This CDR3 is CASSRGTAILQETQYF. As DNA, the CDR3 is TGTGCCAGCAGTCGGGGGACAGCCATACTCCAAGAGACCCAGTACTTC. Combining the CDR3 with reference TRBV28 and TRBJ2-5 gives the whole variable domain DVKVTQSSRYLVKRTGEKVFLECVQDMDHENMFWYRQDPGLGLRLIYFSYDVKMKEKGDIPEGYSVSREKKERFSLILESASTNQTSMYLCASSRGTAILQETQYFGPGTRLLVL.

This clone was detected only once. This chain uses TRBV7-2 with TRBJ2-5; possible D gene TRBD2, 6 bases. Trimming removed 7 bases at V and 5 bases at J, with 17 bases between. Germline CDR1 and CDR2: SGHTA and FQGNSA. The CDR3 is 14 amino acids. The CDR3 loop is CASTFSGNRETQYF. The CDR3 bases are TGTGCCAGCACCTTTAGCGGAAACAGGGAGACCCAGTACTTC. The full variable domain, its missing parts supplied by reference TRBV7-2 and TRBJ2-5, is GAGVSQSPSNKVTEKGKDVELRCDPISGHTALYWYRQSLGQGLEFLIYFQGNSAPDKSGLPSDRFSAERTGGSVSTLTIQRTQQEDSAVYLCASTFSGNRETQYFGPGTRLLVL.

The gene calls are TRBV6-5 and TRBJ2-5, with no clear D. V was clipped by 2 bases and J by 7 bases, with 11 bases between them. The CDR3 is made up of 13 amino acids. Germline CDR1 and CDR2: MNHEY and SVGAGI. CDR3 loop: CASSYPSIGTQYF. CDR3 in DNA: TGTGCCAGCAGTTACCCCTCTATCGGGACCCAGTACTTC.

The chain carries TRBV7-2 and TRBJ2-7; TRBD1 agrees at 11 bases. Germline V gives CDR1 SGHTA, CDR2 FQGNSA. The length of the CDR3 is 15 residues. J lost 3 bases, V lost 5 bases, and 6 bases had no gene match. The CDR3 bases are TGTGCCAGCAGCGTATCGGGACAGGGGGACTACGAGCAGTACTTC. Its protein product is CASSVSGQGDYEQYF.

DNA of the CDR3: TGCGCCAGTACCACCGGGACAAGGAATCAGCCCCAGCATTTT. Its protein is CASTTGTRNQPQHF. J is TRBJ1-5 and V is TRBV10-1, with D tentatively TRBD1 (6 bases). From germline, CDR1 is WNHNN and CDR2 SYGVQD (reference sequence). This CDR3 is built from 14 residues. Deletions cut 9 bases from V and 4 bases from J, with 16 bases between.

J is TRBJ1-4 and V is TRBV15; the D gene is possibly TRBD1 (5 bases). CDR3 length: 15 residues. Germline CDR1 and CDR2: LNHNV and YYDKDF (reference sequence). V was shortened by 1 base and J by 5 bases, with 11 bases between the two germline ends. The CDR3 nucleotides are TGTGCCACCAGCAGAGGAACAGGCTTAAATGAAAAACTGTTTTTT. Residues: CATSRGTGLNEKLFF. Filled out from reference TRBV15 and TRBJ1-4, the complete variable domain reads DAMVIQNPRYQVTQFGKPVTLSCSQTLNHNVMYWYQQKSSQAPKLLFHYYDKDFNNEADTPDNFQSRRPNTSFCFLDIRSPGLGDTAMYLCATSRGTGLNEKLFFGSGTQLSVL.

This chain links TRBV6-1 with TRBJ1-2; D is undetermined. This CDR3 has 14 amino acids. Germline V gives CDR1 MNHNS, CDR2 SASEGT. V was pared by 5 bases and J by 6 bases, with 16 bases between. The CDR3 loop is CASSQDLVYDGYTF. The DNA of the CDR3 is TGTGCCAGCAGTCAGGACCTGGTATATGATGGCTACACCTTC.

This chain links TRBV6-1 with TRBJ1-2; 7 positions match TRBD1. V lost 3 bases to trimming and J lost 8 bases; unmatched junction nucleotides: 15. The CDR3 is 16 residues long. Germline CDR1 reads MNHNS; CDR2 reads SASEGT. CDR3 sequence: CASSERSRGGVGGYTF. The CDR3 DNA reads TGTGCCAGCAGTGAGAGATCGCGAGGGGGCGTTGGCGGCTACACCTTC.

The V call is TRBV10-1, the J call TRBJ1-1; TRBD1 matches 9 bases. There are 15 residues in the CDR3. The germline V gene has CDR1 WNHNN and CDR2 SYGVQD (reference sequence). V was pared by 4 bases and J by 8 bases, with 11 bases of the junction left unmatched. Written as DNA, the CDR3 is TGCGCCAGCAGTGCGGGACAGGGTCCCCGTTGGGAAGCTTTCTTT. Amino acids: CASSAGQGPRWEAFF.

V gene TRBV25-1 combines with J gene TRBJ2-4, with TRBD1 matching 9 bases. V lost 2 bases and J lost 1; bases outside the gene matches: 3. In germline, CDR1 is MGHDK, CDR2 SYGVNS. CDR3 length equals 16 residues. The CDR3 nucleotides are TGTGCCAGCAGTGAAACCGGACAGGGGGCCAAAAACATTCAGTACTTC. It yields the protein CASSETGQGAKNIQYF. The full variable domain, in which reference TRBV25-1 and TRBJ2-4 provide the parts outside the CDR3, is EADIYQTPRYLVIGTGKKITLECSQTMGHDKMYWYQQDPGMELHLIHYSYGVNSTEKGDLSSESTVSRIRTEHFPLTLESARPSHTSQYLCASSETGQGAKNIQYFGAGTRLSVL.